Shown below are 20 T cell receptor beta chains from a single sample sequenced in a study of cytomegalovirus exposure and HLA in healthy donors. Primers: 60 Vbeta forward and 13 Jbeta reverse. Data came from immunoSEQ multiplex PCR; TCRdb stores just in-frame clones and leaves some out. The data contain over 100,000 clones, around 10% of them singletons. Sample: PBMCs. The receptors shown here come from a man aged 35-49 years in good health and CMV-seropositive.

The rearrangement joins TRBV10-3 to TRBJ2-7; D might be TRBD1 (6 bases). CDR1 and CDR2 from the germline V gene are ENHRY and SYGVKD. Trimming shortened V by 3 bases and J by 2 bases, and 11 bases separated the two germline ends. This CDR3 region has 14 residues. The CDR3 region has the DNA TGTGCCATCAGTGAAAACAGGGCAACCTACGAGCAGTACTTC. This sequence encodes CAISENRATYEQYF.

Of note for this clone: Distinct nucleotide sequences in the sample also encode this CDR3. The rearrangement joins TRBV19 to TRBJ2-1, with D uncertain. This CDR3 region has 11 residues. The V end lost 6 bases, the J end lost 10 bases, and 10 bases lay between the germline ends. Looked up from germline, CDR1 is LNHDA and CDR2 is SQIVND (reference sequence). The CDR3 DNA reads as TGTGCCAGTAGAGTGGGCCGAGAGCAGTTCTTC. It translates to CASRVGREQFF.

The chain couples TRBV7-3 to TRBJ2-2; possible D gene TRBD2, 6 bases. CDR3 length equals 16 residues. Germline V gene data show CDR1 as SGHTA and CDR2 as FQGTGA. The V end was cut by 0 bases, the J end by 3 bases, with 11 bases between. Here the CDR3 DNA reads TGTGCCAGCAGCTTAACAGGAGGGGATTACACCGGGGAGCTGTTTTTT. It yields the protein CASSLTGGDYTGELFF.

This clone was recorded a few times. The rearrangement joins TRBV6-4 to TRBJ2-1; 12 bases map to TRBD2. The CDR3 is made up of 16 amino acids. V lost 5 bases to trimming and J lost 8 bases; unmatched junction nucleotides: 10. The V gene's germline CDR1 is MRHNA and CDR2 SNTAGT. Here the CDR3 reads CASSFALAGGPDEQFF. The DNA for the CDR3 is TGTGCCAGCAGTTTTGCCCTAGCGGGAGGGCCCGATGAGCAGTTCTTC.

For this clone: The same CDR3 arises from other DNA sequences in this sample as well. The CDR3: CASSSNPGQITDTQYF. CDR3 bases: TGTGCCAGCAGCTCGAACCCGGGACAAATCACGGATACGCAGTATTTT. The chain is built from TRBV5-4 and TRBJ2-3, with D maybe TRBD1 (6 bases). The CDR3 is made up of 16 amino acids. From germline, CDR1 is SGHNT and CDR2 YYREEE (reference sequence). V lost 3 bases, J lost 6 bases, and 20 bases lay in between.

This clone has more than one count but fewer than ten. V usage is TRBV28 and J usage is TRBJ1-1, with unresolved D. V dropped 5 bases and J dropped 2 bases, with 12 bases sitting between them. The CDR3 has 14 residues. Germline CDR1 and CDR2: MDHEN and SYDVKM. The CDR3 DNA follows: TGTGCCAGCAGTCCCGCTAGCCTCAACACTGAAGCTTTCTTT. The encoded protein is CASSPASLNTEAFF.

This CDR3 is CSVSSGGEEAFF. In nucleotides, the CDR3 is TGCAGCGTGTCCTCAGGGGGCGAAGAAGCTTTCTTT. The chain carries TRBV29-1 and TRBJ1-1; 8 positions agree with TRBD1. This CDR3 has 12 amino acids. Per germline, CDR1 SQVTM and CDR2 ANQGSEA. V was pared by 6 bases and J by 8 bases, with 8 bases of the junction left unmatched.

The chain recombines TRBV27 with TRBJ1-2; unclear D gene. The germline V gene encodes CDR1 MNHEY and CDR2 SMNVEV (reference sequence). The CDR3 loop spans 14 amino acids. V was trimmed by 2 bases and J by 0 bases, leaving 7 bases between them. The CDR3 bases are TGTGCCAGCAGTTTAGCAGGTGCTAACTATGGCTACACCTTC. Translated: CASSLAGANYGYTF.

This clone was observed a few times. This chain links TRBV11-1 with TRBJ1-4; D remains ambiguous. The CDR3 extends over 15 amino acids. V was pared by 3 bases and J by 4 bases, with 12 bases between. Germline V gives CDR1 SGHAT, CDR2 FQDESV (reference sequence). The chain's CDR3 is CASSFGSRVNEKLFF. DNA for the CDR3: TGTGCCAGCAGCTTCGGGTCAAGAGTTAATGAAAAACTGTTTTTT.

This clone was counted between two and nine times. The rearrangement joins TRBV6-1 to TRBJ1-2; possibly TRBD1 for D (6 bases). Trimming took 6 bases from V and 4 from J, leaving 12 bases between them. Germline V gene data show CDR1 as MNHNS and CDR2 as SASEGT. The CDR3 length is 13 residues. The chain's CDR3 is CASSPGQSYGYTF. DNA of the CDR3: TGTGCCAGCAGCCCAGGACAGAGCTATGGCTACACCTTC.

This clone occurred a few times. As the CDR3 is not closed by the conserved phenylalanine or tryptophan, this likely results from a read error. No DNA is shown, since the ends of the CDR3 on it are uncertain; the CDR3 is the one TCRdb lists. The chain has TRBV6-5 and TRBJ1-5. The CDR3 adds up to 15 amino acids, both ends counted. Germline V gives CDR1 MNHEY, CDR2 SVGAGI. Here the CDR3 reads CASSYSGEGNQPKHL.

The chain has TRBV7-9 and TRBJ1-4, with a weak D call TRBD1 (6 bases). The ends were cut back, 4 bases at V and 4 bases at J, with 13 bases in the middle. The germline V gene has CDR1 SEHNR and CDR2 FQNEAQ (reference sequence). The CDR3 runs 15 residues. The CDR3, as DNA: TGTGCCAGCAGCTCCGGGACACCTATTAATGAAAAACTGTTTTTT. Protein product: CASSSGTPINEKLFF.

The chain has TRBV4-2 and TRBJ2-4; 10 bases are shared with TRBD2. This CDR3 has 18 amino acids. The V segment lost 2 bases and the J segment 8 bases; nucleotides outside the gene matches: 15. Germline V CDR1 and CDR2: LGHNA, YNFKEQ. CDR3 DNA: TGTGCCAGCAGCCAACCCGGCCCGGTTTCTAGCGGGAGTCACATTCAGTACTTC. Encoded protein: CASSQPGPVSSGSHIQYF.

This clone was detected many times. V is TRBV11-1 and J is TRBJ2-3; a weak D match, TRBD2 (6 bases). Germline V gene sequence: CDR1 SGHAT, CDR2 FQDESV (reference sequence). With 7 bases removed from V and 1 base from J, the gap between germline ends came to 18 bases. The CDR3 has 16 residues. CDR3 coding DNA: TGTGCCAGCACCCCTAGCGTGCAGGCTGGCACAGATACGCAGTATTTT. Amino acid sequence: CASTPSVQAGTDTQYF.

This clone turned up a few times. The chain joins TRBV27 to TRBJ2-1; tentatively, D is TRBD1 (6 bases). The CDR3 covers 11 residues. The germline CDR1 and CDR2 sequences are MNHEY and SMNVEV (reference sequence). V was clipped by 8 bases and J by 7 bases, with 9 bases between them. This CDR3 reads CASLRGNEQFF. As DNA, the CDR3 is TGTGCCAGCCTTAGGGGGAATGAGCAGTTCTTC.

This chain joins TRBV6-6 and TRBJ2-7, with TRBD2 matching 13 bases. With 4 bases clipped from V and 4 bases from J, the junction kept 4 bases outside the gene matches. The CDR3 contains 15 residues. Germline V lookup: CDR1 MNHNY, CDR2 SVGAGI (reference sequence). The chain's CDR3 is CASSSPGLAGYEQYF. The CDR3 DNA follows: TGTGCCAGCAGTTCCCCGGGACTAGCGGGATACGAGCAGTACTTC.

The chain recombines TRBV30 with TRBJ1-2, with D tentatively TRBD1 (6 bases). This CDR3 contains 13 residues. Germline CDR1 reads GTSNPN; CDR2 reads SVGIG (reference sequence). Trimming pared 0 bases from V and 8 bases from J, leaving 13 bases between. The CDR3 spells CAWSVGGIYGYTF. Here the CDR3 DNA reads TGTGCCTGGAGTGTTGGGGGCATCTACGGCTACACCTTC.

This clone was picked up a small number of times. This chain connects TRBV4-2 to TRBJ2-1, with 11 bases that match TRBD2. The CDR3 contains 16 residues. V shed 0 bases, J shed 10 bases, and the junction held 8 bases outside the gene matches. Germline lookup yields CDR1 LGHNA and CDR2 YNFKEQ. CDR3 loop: CASSQDRSGRGGEQFF. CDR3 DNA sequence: TGTGCCAGCAGCCAAGATCGTAGCGGGAGGGGAGGCGAGCAGTTCTTC.

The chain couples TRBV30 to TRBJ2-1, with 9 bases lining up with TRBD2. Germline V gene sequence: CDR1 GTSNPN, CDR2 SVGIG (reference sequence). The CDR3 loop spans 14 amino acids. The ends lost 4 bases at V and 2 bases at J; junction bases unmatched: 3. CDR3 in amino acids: CAWNLAGTYNEQFF. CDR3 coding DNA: TGTGCCTGGAACCTAGCGGGGACCTACAATGAGCAGTTCTTC.

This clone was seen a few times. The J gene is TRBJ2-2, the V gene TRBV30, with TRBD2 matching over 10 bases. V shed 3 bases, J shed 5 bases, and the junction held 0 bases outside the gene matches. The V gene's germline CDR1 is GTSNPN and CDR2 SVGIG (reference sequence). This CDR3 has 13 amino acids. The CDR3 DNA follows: TGTGCCTGGAGGACTAGCGGGACCGGGGAGCTGTTTTTT. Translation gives CAWRTSGTGELFF.